These 28 T cell receptor beta chains originate from one sample sequenced in a study of TIL therapy for anti-PD-1-resistant metastatic lung cancer. As for time point: pre-treatment sample, taken before nivolumab and TIL therapy. The libraries were made with immunoSEQ v3. Libraries were prepared by immunoSEQ multiplex PCR; TCRdb keeps only in-frame clonotypes and omits some of them. The data contain roughly 58,000 clones, about 81% of them singletons. Sequencing used blood, obtained at baseline. The source is a person between 25 and 79 years old with non-small cell lung cancer.

This chain joins TRBV27 and TRBJ2-2; no reliable D call. Trimming pared 5 bases from V and 5 bases from J, leaving 9 bases between. The CDR3 consists of 13 residues. Germline V gene data show CDR1 as MNHEY and CDR2 as SMNVEV (reference sequence). CDR3 DNA: TGTGCCAGCAGTCGAACTAATACCGGGGAGCTGTTTTTT. Its translation: CASSRTNTGELFF.

This clone appeared once. The V gene is TRBV20-1, the J gene TRBJ1-6; D might be TRBD1 (6 bases). Germline CDR1 DFQATT, CDR2 SNEGSKA (reference sequence). V lost 6 bases and J 14 bases, leaving 17 bases between the germline ends. The CDR3 covers 12 residues. The CDR3 nucleotides read TGCAGTGCCAGTCCGGACGGGGGCACCCTCCACTTT. Its translation: CSASPDGGTLHF.

V is TRBV4-3 and J is TRBJ1-1, with D unresolved. V shed 1 base and J shed 1 base, with 16 bases lying between them. Germline values: CDR1 LGHNA, CDR2 YSLEER. The CDR3 runs to 17 residues. The chain's CDR3 is CASSQVLAVSPNTEAFF. The CDR3, as DNA: TGCGCCAGCAGCCAAGTCCTCGCCGTGTCGCCGAACACTGAAGCTTTCTTT.

The chain combines TRBV4-2 with TRBJ2-1; D might be TRBD2 (6 bases). Trimming took 4 bases from V and 0 from J, leaving 10 bases between them. The CDR3 runs 15 residues. In germline, CDR1 is LGHNA, CDR2 YNFKEQ. CDR3 region: CASSPSVDSYNEQFF. CDR3 in DNA: TGTGCCAGCAGCCCTAGCGTCGACTCCTACAATGAGCAGTTCTTC.

CDR3 DNA: TGCGCCAGCAGCTTCGTGGTCGAGGGTTCACCCCTCCACTTT. Residues: CASSFVVEGSPLHF. The chain has TRBV5-1 and TRBJ1-6, with D unresolved. The CDR3 length is 14 residues. With 2 bases removed from V and 9 bases from J, the gap between germline ends came to 12 bases. Per the germline V gene, CDR1 is SGHRS and CDR2 is YFSETQ.

The chain uses TRBV6-2 or TRBV6-3 and TRBJ2-5; D possibly corresponds to TRBD2 (6 bases). Germline CDR1 reads MNHEY; CDR2 reads SVGEGT. The CDR3 covers 14 residues. V was trimmed by 6 bases and J by 5 bases, leaving 16 bases between them. DNA of the CDR3: TGTGCCAGCAGCCCGGGGGACCGGAGGGAGACCCAGTACTTC. Translation: CASSPGDRRETQYF.

This chain links TRBV29-1 with TRBJ1-1; TRBD1 is a possible D gene (5 bases). The CDR3 is 11 amino acids. Germline V gene sequence: CDR1 SQVTM, CDR2 ANQGSEA. V was pared by 6 bases and J by 4 bases, with 9 bases between. The CDR3 nucleotides are TGCAGCGTGTCCAGGGCCACTGAAGCTTTCTTT. This gives the protein CSVSRATEAFF.

This clone has a handful of counts. The V call is TRBV4-1, the J call TRBJ1-3, with unresolved D. V lost 1 base and J lost 0, with 13 bases in between. CDR3 length: 17 amino acids. The V gene's germline CDR1 is MGHRA and CDR2 YSYEKL. The CDR3 protein is CASSQVITASSGNTIYF. CDR3 nucleotides: TGCGCCAGCAGCCAAGTAATCACGGCGAGCTCTGGAAACACCATATATTTT.

This clone came up once. V and J are TRBV28 and TRBJ2-3; D could derive from TRBD1 or TRBD2 (7 bases each). This CDR3 is built from 16 residues. Trimming pared 2 bases from V and 5 bases from J, leaving 17 bases between. In germline, CDR1 is MDHEN, CDR2 SYDVKM. The CDR3 reads CASSLGGQTGGDTQYF. CDR3 sequence (DNA): TGTGCCAGCAGTTTAGGGGGACAGACGGGGGGAGATACGCAGTATTTT.

The chain links TRBV5-4 to TRBJ2-4; the D is unclear. Germline V CDR1 and CDR2: SGHNT, YYREEE (reference sequence). The CDR3 loop spans 16 amino acids. V gave up 0 bases and J gave up 1 base, with 11 bases separating them. CDR3 sequence (DNA): TGTGCCAGCAGCTTGGGGACGGCCGTTGCCAAAAACATTCAGTACTTC. Translating gives CASSLGTAVAKNIQYF.

The rearrangement joins TRBV5-5 to TRBJ2-7; weak D call: TRBD1 (6 bases). The V end lost 0 bases, the J end lost 4 bases, and 11 bases lay between the germline ends. In germline, CDR1 is SGHKS, CDR2 YYEKEE (reference sequence). The CDR3 runs to 14 residues. CDR3: CASSLGQVKYEQYF. CDR3 sequence (DNA): TGTGCCAGCAGCTTGGGACAGGTTAAGTACGAGCAGTACTTC. The whole variable domain, remainder taken from reference TRBV5-5 and TRBJ2-7, is DAGVTQSPTHLIKTRGQQVTLRCSPISGHKSVSWYQQVLGQGPQFIFQYYEKEERGRGNFPDRFSARQFPNYSSELNVNALLLGDSALYLCASSLGQVKYEQYFGPGTRLTVT.

The gene calls are TRBV18 and TRBJ1-5; TRBD1 matches 11 bases. The CDR3 runs 16 residues. J gave up 6 bases and V 5 bases, and 9 bases lay outside the gene matches. Germline assignment: CDR1 KGHSH and CDR2 LQKENI. DNA of the CDR3: TGTGCCAGCTCAACGGCCGGGACAGGGGGTAGTCAGCCCCAGCATTTT. This encodes CASSTAGTGGSQPQHF.

V is TRBV9 and J is TRBJ2-1; the match to TRBD1 covers 8 bases. The V and J ends lost 3 bases and 6 bases, in that order; junction bases with no gene match: 14. This CDR3 region has 17 residues. CDR1 and CDR2 (germline): SGDLS, YYNGEE. DNA of the CDR3: TGTGCCAGCAGCGGACGGCCGGGACAGGCCGGCCTCAATGAGCAGTTCTTC. This translates into CASSGRPGQAGLNEQFF.

The table lists this clone with a count of one. The rearrangement joins TRBV2 to TRBJ2-5; 8 positions match TRBD2. CDR1 and CDR2 from the germline V gene are SNHLY and FYNNEI. Losses at the gene ends were 6 bases for V and 5 bases for J; bases not matched to a gene: 14. This CDR3 has 16 amino acids. DNA of the CDR3: TGTGCCAGCAGGGGCGTCAGCGGGGGTCGGCGGGAGACCCAGTACTTC. This codes for CASRGVSGGRRETQYF.

The chain couples TRBV30 to TRBJ1-2, with D possibly TRBD1 on 6 matching bases. Germline CDR1 GTSNPN, CDR2 SVGIG (reference sequence). Trimming took 2 bases from V and 4 from J, leaving 8 bases between them. The CDR3 is 12 residues long. CDR3 amino acids: CAWSLGAYGYTF. CDR3 in DNA: TGTGCCTGGAGTTTGGGGGCCTATGGCTACACCTTC.

The chain is built from TRBV27 and TRBJ2-7; maybe TRBD2 (6 bases). Germline values: CDR1 MNHEY, CDR2 SMNVEV (reference sequence). Trimming stripped 0 bases from V and 3 bases from J, with 9 bases between. The CDR3 covers 14 residues. CDR3 loop: CASSLSLAGYEQYF. The CDR3 DNA reads as TGTGCCAGCAGTTTATCACTAGCTGGCTACGAGCAGTACTTC.

The chain couples TRBV28 to TRBJ1-5; D is ambiguous. CDR1 is MDHEN, CDR2 SYDVKM, per germline. The V and J ends lost 3 bases and 4 bases respectively, with 7 bases between them. This CDR3 has 13 residues. In DNA, the CDR3 is TGTGCCAGCAGTTTGGTAGGGAATCAGCCCCAGCATTTT. Protein: CASSLVGNQPQHF.

J is TRBJ2-7 and V is TRBV4-3, with D perhaps TRBD1 (5 bases). V was clipped by 1 base and J by 9 bases, with 16 bases between them. The CDR3 runs to 14 residues. Germline CDR1 reads LGHNA; CDR2 reads YSLEER. In nucleotides, the CDR3 is TGCGCCAGCAGCCAAGCGGCAGGGAATACGAGGCAGTACTTC. This codes for CASSQAAGNTRQYF.

This clone was recorded once. The genes are TRBV6-5 and TRBJ2-4; 8 positions agree with TRBD1. The germline V gene has CDR1 MNHEY and CDR2 SVGAGI. There are 14 residues in the CDR3. After removal of 6 bases from V and 7 bases from J, the junction contained 8 bases not matched to a gene. CDR3 in amino acids: CASSRTGSGNIQYF. Here the CDR3 DNA reads TGTGCCAGCAGCAGGACAGGGAGCGGGAACATTCAGTACTTC.

This clone came up once. The chain has TRBV29-1 and TRBJ2-3; 7 bases line up with TRBD2. Unmatched junction bases numbered 7, after V lost 5 bases and J lost 2 bases. The germline gives CDR1 SQVTM, CDR2 ANQGSEA. This CDR3 comprises 14 residues. The CDR3 sequence is CSVPPGGPTDTQYF. In DNA, the CDR3 is TGCAGCGTTCCCCCGGGAGGTCCCACAGATACGCAGTATTTT.

The rearrangement links TRBV4-2 to TRBJ1-1, with 9 nucleotides matching TRBD1. Unmatched junction bases numbered 4, after V lost 0 bases and J lost 2 bases. The CDR3 contains 16 residues. Germline CDR1 and CDR2: LGHNA and YNFKEQ. CDR3 sequence reads: CASSQDRDRVNTEAFF. The CDR3 DNA follows: TGTGCCAGCAGCCAAGATAGGGACAGGGTAAACACTGAAGCTTTCTTT.

This chain links TRBV5-4 with TRBJ2-3; D uncertain. Germline V gene sequence: CDR1 SGHNT, CDR2 YYREEE (reference sequence). This CDR3 has 13 amino acids. V gave up 1 base and J gave up 3 bases, with 6 bases separating them. The CDR3 coding sequence is TGTGCCAGCAGCTTGTTCGTAACAGATACGCAGTATTTT. This encodes CASSLFVTDTQYF.

The chain links TRBV29-1 to TRBJ2-7; the match to TRBD1 covers 7 bases. With V trimmed by 4 bases and J by 5 bases, 5 bases remained unmatched. The germline V gene has CDR1 SQVTM and CDR2 ANQGSEA. The CDR3 loop spans 12 amino acids. The CDR3 spells CSVVPGGHEQYF. In DNA form, the CDR3 reads TGCAGCGTTGTTCCAGGGGGACACGAGCAGTACTTC.

The rearrangement uses TRBV7-3 and TRBJ2-1; TRBD2 matches 7 bases. J was trimmed by 2 bases and V by 5 bases; bases with no gene match: 6. The CDR3 covers 15 residues. Germline V gene lookup returns CDR1 SGHTA and CDR2 FQGTGA. The CDR3 sequence is CASSPPGGAYNEQFF. The CDR3 region has the DNA TGTGCCAGCAGCCCCCCTGGGGGGGCCTACAATGAGCAGTTCTTC.

The table lists this clone with a count of one. The CDR3 spells CSAFTSGRSYEQYF. CDR3 coding DNA: TGCAGCGCTTTTACTAGCGGGAGGTCCTACGAGCAGTACTTC. The chain combines TRBV29-1 with TRBJ2-7; 12 bases fit TRBD2. V was pared by 7 bases and J by 1 base, with 5 bases of the junction left unmatched. CDR3 length equals 14 residues. Germline assignment: CDR1 SQVTM and CDR2 ANQGSEA.

This clone was observed a handful of times. The J gene is TRBJ2-1, the V gene TRBV5-6, with D tentatively TRBD2 (6 bases). The CDR3 loop spans 15 amino acids. The V and J ends lost 0 bases and 0 bases respectively, with 7 bases between them. CDR1 SGHDT and CDR2 YYEEEE come from the germline V gene. CDR3 protein: CASSLGGISYNEQFF. The DNA for the CDR3 is TGTGCCAGCAGCTTGGGCGGGATCTCCTACAATGAGCAGTTCTTC.

DNA of the CDR3: TGCGCCAGCAGGAGGGCAGATAACTATGGCTACACCTTC. It encodes CASRRADNYGYTF. The chain recombines TRBV5-1 with TRBJ1-2, with D uncertain. Trimming cost V 5 bases and J 1 base, with 9 bases left between them. Germline CDR1 is SGHRS and CDR2 is YFSETQ. The CDR3 extends over 13 amino acids.

The chain links TRBV7-9 to TRBJ1-2; D perhaps matches TRBD1 (5 bases). V was cut by 5 bases and J by 1 base, with 8 bases left in between. The CDR3 has 13 residues. CDR1 SEHNR and CDR2 FQNEAQ come from the germline V gene (reference sequence). Here the CDR3 reads CASSQTVNYGYTF. CDR3 DNA sequence: TGTGCCAGCAGCCAGACAGTTAACTATGGCTACACCTTC.